Following are 17 T cell receptor beta chains from one sample sequenced in a study of identical twins. MiXCR was run by TCRdb on the 5' RACE reads, yielding one entry per CDR3 protein. This table holds a few hundred thousand distinct CDR3 sequences, roughly 15% found once. These sequences were also reported in another study, on yellow fever vaccine responses in identical twins.

The specimen was CD4+ T cells sorted from blood. Receptor source: a woman between 18 and 30 years old in good health.

The V gene is TRBV2, the J gene TRBJ2-1, with D perhaps matching TRBD1 (5 bases). Deletions cut 5 bases from V and 0 bases from J, with 11 bases between. Per germline, CDR1 SNHLY and CDR2 FYNNEI. This CDR3 is built from 15 residues. The CDR3 spells CASSKRQSSYNEQFF. CDR3 in DNA: TGTGCCAGCAGTAAAAGACAGAGCTCCTACAATGAGCAGTTCTTC. The full variable domain, its missing parts supplied by reference TRBV2 and TRBJ2-1, is EPEVTQTPSHQVTQMGQEVILRCVPISNHLYFYWYRQILGQKVEFLVSFYNNEISEKSEIFDDQFSVERPDGSNFTLKIRSTKLEDSAMYFCASSKRQSSYNEQFFGPGTRLTVL.

The V gene is TRBV3-1, the J gene TRBJ2-1; no definite D call. V shed 0 bases and J shed 6 bases, with 12 bases lying between them. Germline V gene sequence: CDR1 LGHDT, CDR2 YNNKEL (reference sequence). CDR3 size: 15 residues. CDR3 protein: CASSQELGITNEQFF. The CDR3 DNA reads TGTGCCAGCAGCCAAGAATTAGGTATCACCAATGAGCAGTTCTTC.

J is TRBJ2-7 and V is TRBV5-1, with 9 nucleotides matching TRBD2. In germline, CDR1 is SGHRS, CDR2 YFSETQ. V shed 3 bases and J 4 bases; nucleotides not matched to a gene: 5. The CDR3 runs 14 residues. CDR3 coding DNA: TGCGCCAGCAGCTCGGTAGCGGGAGTGTACGAGCAGTACTTC. Translated: CASSSVAGVYEQYF.

This rearrangement joins TRBV12-3 or TRBV12-4 to TRBJ1-4, with 9 bases identical to TRBD1. J was trimmed by 8 bases and V by 6 bases; bases with no gene match: 7. The CDR3 is made up of 14 amino acids. The chain's CDR3 is CASRGPGQGEKLFF. The CDR3 DNA is TGTGCCAGCAGGGGGCCGGGACAGGGAGAAAAACTGTTTTTT.

This clonotype was counted a few times. The V and J genes are TRBV12-3 or TRBV12-4 and TRBJ2-5; TRBD2 aligns across 7 bases. Trimming removed 6 bases from V and 2 bases from J; junction bases left unmatched: 6. The CDR3 runs 14 residues. CDR3 sequence reads: CASRPGGQQETQYF. CDR3 DNA sequence: TGTGCCAGCAGACCGGGAGGCCAACAAGAGACCCAGTACTTC.

The chain carries TRBV7-2 and TRBJ2-7, with no clear D. Germline V lookup: CDR1 SGHTA, CDR2 FQGNSA. The CDR3 covers 14 residues. Trimming took off 5 bases at V and 2 bases at J, with 13 bases between the two ends. In DNA, the CDR3 is TGTGCCAGCAGCCCCTTTGGGTCTACCTACGAGCAGTACTTC. Translated, it gives CASSPFGSTYEQYF.

At least ten counts were recorded for this clonotype. The V gene is TRBV29-1, the J gene TRBJ2-2, with 9 bases fitting TRBD2. The CDR3 consists of 15 residues. Germline lookup yields CDR1 SQVTM and CDR2 ANQGSEA. J was trimmed by 3 bases and V by 4 bases; bases with no gene match: 6. The chain's CDR3 is CSVVAGGKDTGELFF. CDR3 DNA sequence: TGCAGCGTTGTTGCGGGAGGGAAAGACACCGGGGAGCTGTTTTTT.

The J gene is TRBJ2-7, the V gene TRBV11-2; 9 bases fit TRBD1. CDR1 and CDR2 (germline): SGHAT, FQNNGV. The CDR3 runs 15 residues. The V segment lost 4 bases and the J segment 0 bases; nucleotides outside the gene matches: 4. CDR3 residues: CASSYPTGGSYEQYF. The CDR3, as DNA: TGTGCCAGCAGCTACCCGACAGGGGGCTCCTACGAGCAGTACTTC.

The CDR3 here is CASSQGHRSTQYF. CDR3 nucleotides: TGCGCCAGCAGCCAAGGACACCGTAGCACGCAGTATTTT. This chain joins TRBV5-1 and TRBJ2-3, with a possible D match to TRBD1 (5 bases). Per the germline V gene, CDR1 is SGHRS and CDR2 is YFSETQ. V lost 4 bases, J lost 9 bases, and 15 bases lay in between. The CDR3 runs to 13 residues.

A few counts support this clonotype. This chain uses TRBV2 with TRBJ2-2; TRBD1 aligns across 7 bases. The J segment lost 7 bases and the V segment lost 8 bases, leaving 10 bases of the junction unmatched. The CDR3 is 14 amino acids. The germline CDR1 and CDR2 sequences are SNHLY and FYNNEI. CDR3 region: CASGREGAVGELFF. CDR3 sequence (DNA): TGTGCCAGCGGACGTGAGGGGGCGGTCGGGGAGCTGTTTTTT.

There are many counts of this clonotype. The CDR3 DNA reads as TGTGCCAGCAGTTTCGGTTCTGGGGCCGCCCTTGGCGCTTTCTTT. As protein: CASSFGSGAALGAFF. This sequence joins TRBV12-3 or TRBV12-4 and TRBJ1-1; D may be TRBD1 (5 bases). The CDR3 has 15 residues. V was clipped by 3 bases and J by 11 bases, with 22 bases between them.

The V gene is TRBV2, the J gene TRBJ1-6; 9 bases fit TRBD1. There are 13 residues in the CDR3. V was clipped by 10 bases and J by 5 bases; unmatched bases: 3. In germline, CDR1 is SNHLY, CDR2 FYNNEI. The CDR3 DNA follows: TGTGCCAACCGACAGGGGGATAATTCACCCCTCCACTTT. It specifies CANRQGDNSPLHF.

This clonotype showed up just a few times. This rearrangement joins TRBV4-1 to TRBJ1-2; D is undetermined. The CDR3 contains 16 residues. Germline V gene data show CDR1 as MGHRA and CDR2 as YSYEKL. Trimming cost V 2 bases and J 2 bases, with 15 bases left between them. CDR3 sequence: CASSQSPTSANYGYTF. CDR3 in DNA: TGCGCCAGCAGCCAATCTCCTACTTCAGCCAACTATGGCTACACCTTC.

This chain connects TRBV11-2 to TRBJ2-7; the D gene is possibly TRBD1 (6 bases). Germline loops: CDR1 SGHAT, CDR2 FQNNGV. CDR3 length: 14 amino acids. Trimming took 1 base from V and 2 from J, leaving 9 bases between them. CDR3 protein: CASSLGRDTYEQYV. CDR3 sequence (DNA): TGTGCCAGCAGCTTAGGCCGGGACACCTACGAGCAGTACGTC.

This clonotype was detected ten times or more. The V and J genes are TRBV5-6 and TRBJ2-3, with D possibly being TRBD2 (6 bases). This CDR3 is built from 14 residues. Deletions cut 0 bases from V and 9 bases from J, with 14 bases between. Germline V gene data show CDR1 as SGHDT and CDR2 as YYEEEE. The CDR3 bases are TGTGCCAGCAGCTTGGAGGAGGGGCATAGGACGCAGTATTTT. This gives the protein CASSLEEGHRTQYF.

The gene calls are TRBV20-1 and TRBJ2-7; 9 bases line up with TRBD2. CDR1 is DFQATT, CDR2 SNEGSKA, per germline (reference sequence). V was clipped by 6 bases and J by 6 bases; unmatched bases: 15. This CDR3 has 15 residues. In DNA form, the CDR3 reads TGCAGTGCCCCAACGATGAGCGGGGGGCCCCTCGAGCAGTACGTC. Its protein is CSAPTMSGGPLEQYV.

V and J are TRBV4-1 and TRBJ2-3; 13 bases agree with TRBD2. The CDR3 has 17 amino acids. Germline trimming cut 0 bases from V and 2 bases from J; bases unmatched to any gene: 2. Germline V gene data show CDR1 as MGHRA and CDR2 as YSYEKL. The CDR3: CASSQEGLAGPTDTQYF. The CDR3 DNA is TGCGCCAGCAGCCAAGAGGGACTAGCGGGGCCCACAGATACGCAGTATTTT.